This T cell receptor beta chain was recovered during a study of monozygotic twins with inflammatory bowel disease (dated by TCRdb to between 2018 and 2021). About the study as a whole: A total of approximately 30 monozygotic twin pairs were included in the full study, comprising nine German pairs (four IBD-concordant, five IBD-discordant) and 19 IBD-discordant Danish pairs. Within discordant pairs, disease-associated traits were sought mainly by comparing IBD patients with their genetically identical healthy co-twins. Each individual had, on average, about 151 000 unique TCRalpha sequences and 181 000 unique TCRbeta sequences available for analysis. Broad study findings and their caveats: The analysis was unable to tell different T cell subtypes apart. Because patients were on differing immunosuppressive treatments, the repertoires may have picked up extra background noise and inter-individual variability. Measured by the inverse Simpson index, TCRbeta repertoire diversity was lower in IBD patients than in their healthy co-twins. Compared with healthy twins, IBD patients had fewer clonotypes in common with other individuals, a difference most pronounced in patients showing signs of disease activity. The results gave no support for a single strong signal or clonotype linked to IBD. No difference in repertoire similarity was observed between concordant and discordant twins, possibly owing to limited statistical power.

Looking up the germline V gene (reference sequence) yields CDR1 LGHDT and CDR2 YNNKEL. There are 15 amino acids in the CDR3, from cysteine to phenylalanine inclusive. The protein alone is recorded here. Library preparation used 5' RACE. For each TCR library, 3,500 to 4,000 ng of total RNA was used. For each sample, cDNA was synthesized in eight separate reactions using SMARTScribe reverse transcriptase. During cDNA synthesis, template switching introduced unique molecular identifiers that contained a 6-nucleotide sample barcode. Amplification of TCRalpha and TCRbeta cDNA involved two nested PCRs of approximately 16 and 9 cycles, and each PCR was followed by bead purification. Before amplification, the cDNA was treated with uracil DNA-glycosylase and purified using the QIAquick PCR purification kit. The second PCR was the step at which Illumina TruSeq-compatible adapters and sample-specific barcodes were added. Library quality and concentration were assessed using TapeStation and Qubit, and approximately 5 ng of each library was pooled. Sequencing of the pooled libraries was done on an Illumina HiSeq2500 single-index Rapid Run using custom sequencing primers and 2 x 100 bp reads. The paper's data handling went like this. PCR and sequencing errors were corrected by UMI-based consensus assembly using MiGEC version 1.2.6. MiXCR version 2.1.1 was used to carry out V(D)J alignment, clonotype assembly and CDR3 extraction. To normalise gene usage, clonotype sharing and MAIT/NKT TCR abundance, the analysis used the top 1000, 10 000 and 20 000 clonotypes per sample. Diversity was computed as the inverse Simpson index with the vegan R package after downsampling to 27 000 UMIs. Paired Mann-Whitney U tests were applied to discordant twin pairs, with Benjamini-Hochberg correction for multiple testing. Each CDR3 protein sequence appears as one entry after TCRdb reprocessed the reads, and no DNA is included. Here the V and J calls rest on TCRdb's processing, not on the authors' analysis. This sample's table has entries for about 300,000 distinct CDR3 sequences. Together, the top ten hold approximately 5.9% of the sample.

From each donor, an approximately 2.5 ml peripheral blood sample was drawn into PAXgene tubes and stored at -80 degrees C. Total RNA was isolated from whole blood with the PAXgene blood miRNA kit on an automated QIAcube, without T cell sorting. Deep TCRalpha and TCRbeta repertoire profiling with unique molecular barcoding was performed on peripheral blood of monozygotic twin pairs concordant or discordant for inflammatory bowel disease. Smoking habits were recorded for all twin pairs, and each individual was classified as a current, former or never smoker. Of note for this clonotype: The specificity of this receptor is unknown.

This TCR came from a human donor with ulcerative colitis or Crohn's disease, or a healthy co-twin of an affected twin (not recorded which). Sequenced: blood. The chain was built from TRBV3-1 and TRBJ2-1. CDR3 region: CASSQDGSPYNEQFF.